Listed below are T cell receptor beta chains from one sample, sequenced in a study of CD8 T cells in Susac syndrome. Each CDR3 protein gets one entry after TCRdb re-called the immunoSEQ multiplex PCR reads with MiXCR. The sample lists about 150,000 distinct CDR3 sequences; around 95% were seen once. The sequenced sample was CD4+ T cells from PBMCs. The receptors stem from a human donor with Susac syndrome. The CDR3 runs from the conserved cysteine through the conserved F or W. D genes are given only for firm matches. A row's size may be missing; if present it is once, few, many or a size class.

clone_size	j_call	v_call	d_call	cdr3_aa	cdr3_nt
.	TRBJ2-5	TRBV29-1	.	CSVDLQQETQYF	TGCAGCGTTGACTTGCAGCAAGAGACCCAGTACTTC
.	TRBJ1-4	TRBV2	.	CASSEAMHATNEKLFF	TGTGCCAGCAGTGAAGCGATGCATGCAACTAATGAAAAACTGTTTTTT
once	TRBJ1-1	TRBV18	.	CASSPPGRVGTEAFF	TGTGCCAGCTCACCACCCGGGAGGGTGGGCACTGAAGCTTTCTTT
once	TRBJ1-6	TRBV4-2	.	CASSQQGSNNSPLHF	TGTGCCAGCAGCCAACAGGGGTCGAATAATTCACCCCTCCACTTT
.	TRBJ2-1	TRBV7-9	.	CASSLDGGLVNEQFF	TGTGCCAGCAGCTTAGACGGGGGCTTGGTCAATGAGCAGTTCTTC
.	TRBJ1-6	TRBV12-3/TRBV12-4	TRBD1	CASSLDRGDSPLHF	TGTGCCAGCAGCCTAGACAGGGGGGATTCACCCCTCCACTTT
.	TRBJ1-4	TRBV4-2	.	CASSSFRQTATNEKLFF	TGTGCCAGCAGCTCTTTTCGACAGACCGCAACTAATGAAAAACTGTTTTTT
.	TRBJ1-4	TRBV15	.	CATSRVKEVGNEKLFF	TGTGCCACCAGCAGAGTAAAGGAAGTAGGTAATGAAAAACTGTTTTTT
.	TRBJ2-1	TRBV20-1	.	CSAPLSYNEQFF	TGCAGTGCCCCTCTCTCCTACAATGAGCAGTTCTTC
.	TRBJ2-1	TRBV25-1	TRBD2	CASSEGGGGPNEQFF	TGTGCCAGCAGTGAAGGAGGCGGGGGGCCTAATGAGCAGTTCTTC
.	TRBJ2-3	TRBV15	.	CATSMSPGMADTQYF	TGTGCCACCAGCATGTCTCCGGGTATGGCAGATACGCAGTATTTT
.	TRBJ2-7	TRBV7-2	.	CASSAGFYEQYF	TGTGCCAGCAGCGCCGGATTCTACGAGCAGTACTTC
.	TRBJ1-2	TRBV19	.	CASSSERTYRANYGYTF	TGTGCCAGTAGTTCGGAACGTACATATCGGGCTAACTATGGCTACACCTTC
.	TRBJ2-5	TRBV20-1	.	CSVGWETQYF	TGCAGTGTTGGGTGGGAGACCCAGTACTTC
once	TRBJ2-6	TRBV24-1	.	CATSDRANVLTF	TGTGCCACCAGTGACCGGGCCAACGTCCTGACTTTC
.	TRBJ2-1	TRBV12-3/TRBV12-4	TRBD1	CASSRGTGGPQNEQFF	TGTGCCAGCAGCAGGGGGACAGGGGGACCACAGAATGAGCAGTTCTTC
.	TRBJ2-5	TRBV28	.	CASSPSPGIARGETQYF	TGTGCCAGCAGTCCCTCCCCCGGTATAGCTCGGGGGGAGACCCAGTACTTC
once	TRBJ1-1	TRBV2	.	CASSDEAGTEAFF	TGTGCCAGCAGTGATGAGGCGGGGACTGAAGCTTTCTTT
.	TRBJ2-7	TRBV20-1	.	CSARDPLVNYEQYF	TGCAGTGCTAGAGACCCCCTGGTCAACTACGAGCAGTACTTC
.	TRBJ1-6	TRBV12-3/TRBV12-4	TRBD1	CASRTGFYSPLHF	TGTGCCAGCAGGACAGGGTTTTATTCACCCCTCCACTTT
.	TRBJ2-3	TRBV7-2	.	CASSSLALTVPDTQYF	TGTGCCAGCAGCTCCCTCGCGCTGACTGTTCCAGATACGCAGTATTTT
.	TRBJ2-7	TRBV20-1	.	CSARGQDYEQYF	TGCAGTGCTAGGGGGCAGGACTACGAGCAGTACTTC
.	TRBJ2-5	TRBV29-1	.	CSVEIRSERTQYF	TGCAGCGTTGAGATCCGGTCCGAGAGGACCCAGTACTTC
.	TRBJ2-6	TRBV18	.	CASSPFLETGANVLTF	TGTGCCAGCTCACCATTCCTGGAAACTGGGGCCAACGTCCTGACTTTC
.	TRBJ1-2	TRBV19	.	CASLGHNYGYTF	TGTGCCAGCCTCGGACATAACTATGGCTACACCTTC
.	TRBJ2-5	TRBV6-2/TRBV6-3	.	CASSYRERGQETQYF	TGTGCCAGCAGTTACAGGGAGAGGGGACAAGAGACCCAGTACTTC
.	TRBJ2-5	TRBV20-1	TRBD2	CSASPLAGGRQETQYF	TGCAGTGCTAGTCCCCTAGCGGGGGGCCGCCAAGAGACCCAGTACTTC
few	TRBJ2-7	TRBV14	.	CASSGRPGAYEQYF	TGTGCCAGCAGCGGACGCCCAGGGGCCTACGAGCAGTACTTC
once	TRBJ1-2	TRBV15	TRBD1	CATSRDLTGSNYGYTF	TGTGCCACCAGCAGAGATCTGACAGGGTCCAACTATGGCTACACCTTC
.	TRBJ2-7	TRBV15	TRBD1	CATSRNRGTYEQYF	TGTGCCACCAGCAGAAACAGGGGAACCTACGAGCAGTACTTC